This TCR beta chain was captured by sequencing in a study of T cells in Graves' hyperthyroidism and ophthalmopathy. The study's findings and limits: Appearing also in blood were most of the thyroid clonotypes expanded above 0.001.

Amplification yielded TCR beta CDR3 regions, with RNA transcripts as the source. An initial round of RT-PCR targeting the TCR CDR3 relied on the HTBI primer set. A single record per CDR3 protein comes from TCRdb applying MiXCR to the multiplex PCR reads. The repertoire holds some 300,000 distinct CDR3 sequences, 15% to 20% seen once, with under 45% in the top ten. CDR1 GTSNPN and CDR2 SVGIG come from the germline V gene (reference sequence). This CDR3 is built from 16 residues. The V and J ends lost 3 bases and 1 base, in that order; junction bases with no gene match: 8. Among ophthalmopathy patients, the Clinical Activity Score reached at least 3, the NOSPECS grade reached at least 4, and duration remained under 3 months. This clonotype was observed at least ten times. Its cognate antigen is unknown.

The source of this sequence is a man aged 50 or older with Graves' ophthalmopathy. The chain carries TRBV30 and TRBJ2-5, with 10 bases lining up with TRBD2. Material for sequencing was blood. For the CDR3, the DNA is TGTGCCTGGAGCGAATGGACTAGCGGCTTCCAAGAGACCCAGTACTTC. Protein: CAWSEWTSGFQETQYF.